The clone carrying this TCR beta chain was observed at least ten times. The data originate from a study of Graves' ophthalmopathy and Graves' hyperthyroidism. The V gene lost 2 bases and the J gene lost 4 bases, with 3 bases spanning the gap. Germline V gene data show CDR1 as MNHNY and CDR2 as SVGAGI (reference sequence). The CDR3 totals 12 residues. Amplified TCR beta CDR3 regions were obtained using RNA transcripts as template. A first-round RT-PCR used HTBI primers, followed by a second-round multiplex PCR. TCRdb redid the calling of the multiplex PCR reads with MiXCR, one entry per CDR3 protein. The sample has about 370,000 distinct CDR3 sequences, about 15% seen once.

The source is an adult woman with stable Graves' hyperthyroidism. Specimen: peripheral blood. This chain uses TRBV6-6 with TRBJ2-4, with unresolved D. CDR3 region: CASSYQKNIQYF. The DNA for the CDR3 is TGTGCCAGCAGTTACCAGAAAAACATTCAGTACTTC.